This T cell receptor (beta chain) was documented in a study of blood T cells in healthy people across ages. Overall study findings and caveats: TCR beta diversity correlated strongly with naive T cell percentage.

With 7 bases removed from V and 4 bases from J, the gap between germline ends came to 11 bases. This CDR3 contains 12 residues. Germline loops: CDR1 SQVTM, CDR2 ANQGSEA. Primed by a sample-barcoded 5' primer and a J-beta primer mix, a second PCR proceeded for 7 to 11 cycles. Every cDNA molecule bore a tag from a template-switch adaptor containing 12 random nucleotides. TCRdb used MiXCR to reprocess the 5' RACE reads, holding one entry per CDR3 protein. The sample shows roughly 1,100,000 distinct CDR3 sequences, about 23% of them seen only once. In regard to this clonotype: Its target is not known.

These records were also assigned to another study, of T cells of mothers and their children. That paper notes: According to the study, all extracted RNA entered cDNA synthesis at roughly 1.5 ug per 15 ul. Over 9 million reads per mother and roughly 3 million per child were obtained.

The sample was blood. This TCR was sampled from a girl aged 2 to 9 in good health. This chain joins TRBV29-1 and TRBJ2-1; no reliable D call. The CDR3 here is CSAMTDYNEQFF. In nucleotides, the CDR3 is TGCAGCGCCATGACGGATTACAATGAGCAGTTCTTC.